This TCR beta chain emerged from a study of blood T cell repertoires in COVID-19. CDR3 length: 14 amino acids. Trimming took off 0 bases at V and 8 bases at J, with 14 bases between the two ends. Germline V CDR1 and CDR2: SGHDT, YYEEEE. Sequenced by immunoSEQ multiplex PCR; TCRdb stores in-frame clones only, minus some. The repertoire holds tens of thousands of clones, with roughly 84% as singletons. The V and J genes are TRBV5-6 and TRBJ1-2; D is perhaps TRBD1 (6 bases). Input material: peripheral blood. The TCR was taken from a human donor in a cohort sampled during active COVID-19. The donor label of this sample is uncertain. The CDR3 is CASSLAPDSYGYTF. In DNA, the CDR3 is TGTGCCAGCAGCTTGGCCCCGGACAGTTACGGCTACACCTTC.